This T cell receptor (beta chain) was found in a study of quantifying T cell responses using KT2 cells. The wider study: RNA was reverse transcribed with TCR alpha and beta constant-region primers. Under optimum conditions, T4 ligation efficiency was estimated at more than 8.5%.

Unfractionated PBMC were spiked with known numbers of KT2 clone cells. A single-stranded UMI oligo with SP2 sequence was ligated to cDNA 3' ends. First-round PCR used 4 to 5 cycles and beta primers RC1.1 and RC1.2 covering TRBC1 and TRBC2. TCR alpha and beta chains were handled separately starting at the second PCR. TCRdb fed the UMI-ligation and nested PCR reads into MiXCR, producing one record per CDR3 protein. The sample shows 50,000 to 70,000 distinct CDR3 sequences, 9% to 15% of them seen only once. Germline V gene sequence: CDR1 SGHTA, CDR2 FQGNSA. Trimming shortened V by 4 bases and J by 0 bases, and 13 bases separated the two germline ends. This CDR3 contains 16 residues.

The TCR was taken from a human donor. Sequenced material: PBMCs spiked with cells of the T cell clone KT2. The chain has TRBV7-2 and TRBJ2-1, with D perhaps TRBD2 (6 bases). DNA of the CDR3: TGTGCCAGCAGCTCATCTAGCGAGGCCTCCTACAATGAGCAGTTCTTC. This gives the protein CASSSSSEASYNEQFF.